The TCR beta chain under discussion was sequenced for a study of vaccination and CD4 T cells after COVID-19. Per germline, CDR1 SNHLY and CDR2 FYNNEI. This CDR3 is built from 14 residues. The V end was cut by 9 bases, the J end by 8 bases, with 22 bases between. The treatment: approximately 11-day PBMC culture with coronavirus spike peptide pools or control peptides (ViraFEST assay). After being plated at two million per well, PBMCs were cultured with about 10 IU/ml IL-2 and approximately 9.6 ug/ml peptide pools. Sequencing of DNA taken from cultured CD4+ T cells relied on the Oncomine TCR Beta short-read assay. TCRdb reanalysed the PCR reads using MiXCR and keeps one entry per CDR3 protein. Seen here are approximately 10,000 distinct CDR3 sequences, around 50% observed once, and the top ten hold over 25%. Concerning this clonotype itself: No antigen is known for it.

The sample taken for sequencing was CD4+ T cells from blood, cultured in vitro. This clonotype was sampled from a human donor who had recovered from COVID-19. The chain is built from TRBV2 and TRBJ1-2; the D gene is possibly TRBD1 (5 bases). DNA for the CDR3: TGTGCCAGTTGGGCCCGCCGACAGCTCGGGGGCTACACCTTC. Protein product: CASWARRQLGGYTF.